What follows are 9 T cell receptor beta chains derived from one specimen sequenced in a study of blood T cell repertoires in COVID-19. Using immunoSEQ multiplex PCR, the repertoire was profiled, and TCRdb retains in-frame clones only, with some absent. The sample has about 42,000 clones, roughly 87% seen once. The material sequenced was peripheral blood. The receptors shown here come from a human donor in a cohort sampled during active COVID-19.

The chain joins TRBV29-1 to TRBJ2-2; 7 bases align to TRBD1. J was trimmed by 4 bases and V by 7 bases; bases with no gene match: 6. The CDR3 runs to 13 residues. Germline-derived CDR1 and CDR2 are SQVTM and ANQGSEA. In DNA, the CDR3 is TGCAGCGCACGACAGGGCGGCACCGGGGAGCTGTTTTTT. Its translation: CSARQGGTGELFF.

The chain combines TRBV5-8 with TRBJ2-3; weak D call: TRBD1 (6 bases). Germline CDR1 and CDR2: SGHTS and YDEGEE. This CDR3 is 14 amino acids long. Between the trimmed V and J ends, which lost 2 bases and 2 bases, there was a span of 9 bases. The CDR3 loop is CASSLQGYTDTQYF. The CDR3 DNA follows: TGTGCCAGCAGCTTACAGGGATACACAGATACGCAGTATTTT.

The rearrangement joins TRBV13 to TRBJ2-2, with 9 positions matching TRBD2. Germline V gene lookup returns CDR1 PRHDT and CDR2 FYEKMQ (reference sequence). The CDR3 extends over 16 amino acids. J lost 4 bases, V lost 0 bases, and 3 bases had no gene match. Here the CDR3 reads CASSLGLAGFTGELFF. The DNA for the CDR3 is TGTGCCAGCAGCTTAGGACTAGCGGGCTTCACCGGGGAGCTGTTTTTT.

This clone was counted only a few times. The chain combines TRBV14 with TRBJ2-7, with 9 bases matching TRBD1. Germline values: CDR1 SGHDN, CDR2 FVKESK. There are 14 residues in the CDR3. V lost 4 bases, J lost 5 bases, and 6 bases stayed unmatched. This CDR3 is CASSLGQGFHEQYF. The CDR3 nucleotides read TGTGCCAGCAGCCTGGGACAGGGATTCCACGAGCAGTACTTC. The full variable domain, in which reference TRBV14 and TRBJ2-7 provide the parts outside the CDR3, is EAGVTQFPSHSVIEKGQTVTLRCDPISGHDNLYWYRRVMGKEIKFLLHFVKESKQDESGMPNNRFLAERTGGTYSTLKVQPAELEDSGVYFCASSLGQGFHEQYFGPGTRLTVT.

This chain joins TRBV4-2 and TRBJ2-7; 7 nucleotides line up with TRBD2. Germline CDR1 LGHNA, CDR2 YNFKEQ. The CDR3 has 15 amino acids. The junction had 5 bases not matched to a gene; V was cut back by 0 bases and J by 3 bases. The CDR3 reads CASSQDLGGVYEQYF. The CDR3 DNA follows: TGTGCCAGCAGCCAAGATCTGGGGGGGGTCTACGAGCAGTACTTC.

Only a few counts were recorded for this clone. The chain links TRBV30 to TRBJ2-7; TRBD2 aligns across 8 bases. Germline lookup yields CDR1 GTSNPN and CDR2 SVGIG (reference sequence). The CDR3 length is 16 residues. Trimming took 3 bases from V and 0 from J; bases not matched to a gene: 10. CDR3 protein: CAWSGGGPLNSYEQYF. The CDR3, as DNA: TGTGCCTGGAGCGGGGGGGGGCCGCTCAACTCCTACGAGCAGTACTTC.

The chain combines TRBV4-1 with TRBJ1-6; D may be TRBD1 (5 bases). Trimming cost V 0 bases and J 8 bases, with 11 bases left between them. CDR1 and CDR2 from the germline V gene are MGHRA and YSYEKL. The CDR3 covers 15 residues. CDR3 region: CASSQESGLDSPLHF. CDR3 bases: TGCGCCAGCAGCCAAGAATCAGGGTTGGATTCACCCCTCCACTTT.

In DNA form, the CDR3 reads TGTGCCAGCACTCGACAGGCTGGATACAATGAGCAGTTCTTC. The encoded protein is CASTRQAGYNEQFF. The chain is built from TRBV7-6 and TRBJ2-1; weak D call: TRBD1 (6 bases). CDR3 length: 14 amino acids. Trimming took 7 bases from V and 4 from J, leaving 14 bases between them. CDR1 and CDR2 (germline): SGHVS, FNYEAQ. Using reference TRBV7-6 and TRBJ2-1 for the parts outside the CDR3, the full variable domain is GAGVSQSPRYKVTKRGQDVALRCDPISGHVSLYWYRQALGQGPEFLTYFNYEAQQDKSGLPNDRFSAERPEGSISTLTIQRTEQRDSAMYRCASTRQAGYNEQFFGPGTRLTVL.

V and J are TRBV19 and TRBJ2-4, with a weak D call TRBD1 (5 bases). The CDR3 sequence is 15 residues long. Germline values: CDR1 LNHDA, CDR2 SQIVND (reference sequence). V was cut by 3 bases and J by 6 bases, with 15 bases left in between. CDR3 protein: CASSMDLGRINIQYF. The CDR3, as DNA: TGTGCCAGTAGTATGGATTTGGGGCGGATAAACATTCAGTACTTC.